A selection of T cell receptor beta chains follows, all from one sample in a study of cytomegalovirus exposure and HLA in healthy donors. Measured with immunoSEQ multiplex PCR; TCRdb has only the in-frame clones, and not every one. The data show 95,000 to 150,000 clones, with 66% seen just once and approximately 1.5% held by the top ten. The specimen was PBMCs. The receptor source for this set is a man between 18 and 29 years old in good health and CMV-seronegative. Each CDR3 is given with its conserved first and last residue. D genes are given only for firm matches. A row's size may be missing; if present it is once, few, many or a size class.

TRBJ2-7 | TRBV7-2 | TRBD1 | few | TGTGCCAGCAGCTTGCGGACAGGGAGGAACGAGCAGTACTTC | CASSLRTGRNEQYF
TRBJ1-2 | TRBV5-1 | . | . | TGCGCCAGCAGCTTGTTGCCCCGGGATGGCTACACCTTC | CASSLLPRDGYTF
TRBJ1-4 | TRBV9 | . | . | TGTGCCAGCAGCGTAGCACAGGCAGGAGAAAAACTGTTTTTT | CASSVAQAGEKLFF
TRBJ1-6 | TRBV7-8 | . | . | TGTGCCAGCAGCTTATCCCAGGTACGGTCACCCCTCCACTTT | CASSLSQVRSPLHF
TRBJ2-7 | TRBV28 | TRBD1 | . | TGTGCCAGCAGTTTAATAAGGACAGGGCGCTACGAGCAGTACTTC | CASSLIRTGRYEQYF
TRBJ2-1 | TRBV20-1 | TRBD1 | . | TGCAGTGCTGGCAGGGGGCATGGTCAGTTCTTC | CSAGRGHGQFF
TRBJ2-5 | TRBV5-1 | . | once | TGCGCCAGCAGCTTGAGCCTAGCGCAGCAAGAGACCCAGTACTTC | CASSLSLAQQETQYF
TRBJ1-2 | TRBV10-3 | TRBD1 | . | TGTGCCATCAGCCACCTGGACAGGGGGCACGGCTACACCTTC | CAISHLDRGHGYTF
TRBJ2-4 | TRBV27 | TRBD1 | . | TGTGCCAGCACCTCCTCGGCAACAGGGGGTCTGGATCAGTACTTC | CASTSSATGGLDQYF
TRBJ1-2 | TRBV13 | . | . | TGTGCCAGCAGTTTAACAGGTGACGTAGATGGCTACACCTTC | CASSLTGDVDGYTF
TRBJ2-7 | TRBV5-5 | TRBD1 | . | TGTGCCAGCAGCTGGACTTGGGACAGCTCCTACGAGCAGTACTTC | CASSWTWDSSYEQYF
TRBJ2-3 | TRBV4-2 | TRBD2 | . | TGTGCCAGCGGCGCTAGCGGGAGGGCCTACACAGATGCGCAGTATTTT | CASGASGRAYTDAQYF
TRBJ2-1 | TRBV11-2 | TRBD2 | . | TGTGCCAGCAGCCCCCGACTAGCGGTACACAATGAGCAGTTCTTC | CASSPRLAVHNEQFF
TRBJ1-1 | TRBV21-1 | . | . | TGTGCCAGCTGTAAGGGGGGGGAAGAAGCTTTCTTT | CASCKGGEEAFF
TRBJ2-7 | TRBV6-6 | . | . | TGTGCCAGCAGCCCGGGAGCCGCCTACGAGCAGTACTTC | CASSPGAAYEQYF
TRBJ1-1 | TRBV7-9 | . | few | TGTGCCAGCAGCATATCCCTGAGAACAGGGACTGAAGCTTTCTTT | CASSISLRTGTEAFF
TRBJ2-7 | TRBV12-5 | . | few | TGTGCTAGTGCCCACTACGAGCAGTACTTC | CASAHYEQYF
TRBJ1-4 | TRBV6-5 | . | . | TGTGCCAGCAGACTTGGGGGGACTAATGAAAAACTGTTTTTT | CASRLGGTNEKLFF
TRBJ2-7 | TRBV6-6 | TRBD1 | . | TGTGCCAGCAGCGACAGGGGGAACTACGAGCAGTACTTC | CASSDRGNYEQYF
TRBJ1-5 | TRBV7-6 | TRBD1 | . | TGTGCCAGCAGCTCCCGACAGGGGCATCAGCCCCAGCATTTT | CASSSRQGHQPQHF
TRBJ2-2 | TRBV6-5 | TRBD2 | . | TGTGCCAGCATGGAAGGCGGGGGGCGCACCGGGGAGCTGTTTTTT | CASMEGGGRTGELFF
TRBJ1-5 | TRBV5-8 | . | once | TGTGCCAGCAGCTTGCGACAGAGCAATCAGCCCCAGCATTTT | CASSLRQSNQPQHF
TRBJ1-1 | TRBV30 | TRBD1 | . | TGTGCCTGGAGGGAACAGGGGAGGCTCCGCGACACTGAAGCTTTCTTT | CAWREQGRLRDTEAFF